This T cell receptor beta chain was obtained from a study of cytomegalovirus exposure and HLA in healthy donors. In the PCR, 60 Vbeta and 13 Jbeta primers were used. Clones were sequenced by immunoSEQ multiplex PCR, and TCRdb holds only the in-frame ones, with some missing. The profile shows roughly 120,000 clones, approximately 80% of them singletons. Trimming removed 4 bases from V and 4 bases from J; junction bases left unmatched: 9. CDR3 size: 16 residues. CDR1 ENHRY and CDR2 SYGVKD come from the germline V gene. V gene TRBV10-3 combines with J gene TRBJ1-2; the match to TRBD1 covers 10 bases. Sequenced input: PBMCs. The TCR originated in a woman younger than 30 in good health and CMV-seronegative. The CDR3 sequence: CAISGQGAESSYGYTF. CDR3 nucleotides: TGTGCCATCAGTGGACAGGGGGCAGAAAGTAGCTATGGCTACACCTTC.